This T cell receptor (beta chain) was obtained from a study of technical replicates of blood from a few donors. Using immunoSEQ multiplex PCR, the repertoire was profiled, and TCRdb retains in-frame clones only, with some absent. In the table there are about 68,000 clones, approximately 97% of which are singletons. In germline, CDR1 is SGHRS, CDR2 YFSETQ. CDR3 length: 18 residues. The trim removed 4 bases at V and 4 bases at J, leaving 17 bases unmatched. Sequences were obtained from T cells isolated from PBMCs. The gene calls are TRBV5-1 and TRBJ1-2, with TRBD1 matching over 9 bases. The receptor was derived from a human donor in good health. As DNA, the CDR3 is TGCGCCAGCAGCCCCCAGATGGTGGGGACAGGGTATGGCTATGGCTACACCTTC. Translating it yields CASSPQMVGTGYGYGYTF.